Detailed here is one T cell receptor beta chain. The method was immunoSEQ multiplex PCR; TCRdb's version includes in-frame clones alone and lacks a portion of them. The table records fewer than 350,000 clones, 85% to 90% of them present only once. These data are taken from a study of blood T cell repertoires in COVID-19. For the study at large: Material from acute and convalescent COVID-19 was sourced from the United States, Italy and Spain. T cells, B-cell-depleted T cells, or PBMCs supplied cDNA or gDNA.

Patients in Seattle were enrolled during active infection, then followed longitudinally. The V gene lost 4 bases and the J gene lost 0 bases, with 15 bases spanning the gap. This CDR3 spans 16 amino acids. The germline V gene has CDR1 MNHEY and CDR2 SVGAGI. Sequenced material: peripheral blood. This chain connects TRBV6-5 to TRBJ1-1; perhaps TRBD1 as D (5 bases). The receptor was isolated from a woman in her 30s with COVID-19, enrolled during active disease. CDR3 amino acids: CASSSQGSWLNTEAFF. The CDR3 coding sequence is TGTGCCAGCAGTTCCCAGGGCTCATGGTTGAACACTGAAGCTTTCTTT.